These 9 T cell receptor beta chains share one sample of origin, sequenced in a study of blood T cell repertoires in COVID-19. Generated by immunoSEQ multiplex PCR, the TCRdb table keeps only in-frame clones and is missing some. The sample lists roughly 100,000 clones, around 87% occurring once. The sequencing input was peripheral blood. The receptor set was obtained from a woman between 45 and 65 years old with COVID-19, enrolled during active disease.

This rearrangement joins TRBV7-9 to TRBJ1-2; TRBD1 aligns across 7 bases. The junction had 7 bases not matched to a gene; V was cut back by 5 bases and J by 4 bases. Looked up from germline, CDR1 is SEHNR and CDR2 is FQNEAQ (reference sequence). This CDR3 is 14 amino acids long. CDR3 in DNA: TGTGCCAGCAGCAAACCCGGGACAGTCTATGGCTACACCTTC. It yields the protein CASSKPGTVYGYTF.

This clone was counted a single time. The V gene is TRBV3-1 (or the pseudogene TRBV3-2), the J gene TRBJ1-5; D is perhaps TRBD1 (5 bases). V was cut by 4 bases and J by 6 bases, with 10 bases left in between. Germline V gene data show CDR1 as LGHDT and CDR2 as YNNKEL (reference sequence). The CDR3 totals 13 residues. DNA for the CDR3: TGTGCCAGCAGCCCGCGGGGGGGTCAGCCCCAGCATTTT. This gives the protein CASSPRGGQPQHF.

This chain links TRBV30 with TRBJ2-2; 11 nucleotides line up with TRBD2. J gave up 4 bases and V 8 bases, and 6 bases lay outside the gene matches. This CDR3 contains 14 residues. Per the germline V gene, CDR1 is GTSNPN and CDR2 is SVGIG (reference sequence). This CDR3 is CASSGGARTGELFF. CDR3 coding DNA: TGTGCCAGTAGCGGGGGGGCCCGCACCGGGGAGCTGTTTTTT.

CDR3 in DNA: TGTGCCAGCAGCCAAGGCCCGGTGAACACCGGGGAGCTGTTTTTT. It translates to CASSQGPVNTGELFF. J is TRBJ2-2 and V is TRBV3-1 (or the pseudogene TRBV3-2); D is unclear. The V end lost 1 base, the J end lost 1 base, and 7 bases lay between the germline ends. CDR1 LGHDT and CDR2 YNNKEL come from the germline V gene (reference sequence). The CDR3 totals 15 residues.

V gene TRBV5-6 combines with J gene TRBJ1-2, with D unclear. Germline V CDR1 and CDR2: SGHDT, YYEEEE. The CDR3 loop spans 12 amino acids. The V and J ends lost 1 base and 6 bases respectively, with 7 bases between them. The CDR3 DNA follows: TGTGCCAGCAGCTTGAGCGAGGATGGCTACACCTTC. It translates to CASSLSEDGYTF.

The CDR3 DNA sequence: TGTGCCAGCAGCAGGGGCGGATTCAATGAGCAGTTCTTC. It yields the protein CASSRGGFNEQFF. The chain uses TRBV7-9 and TRBJ2-1; D may be TRBD1 (5 bases). Trimming took 5 bases from V and 6 from J, leaving 11 bases between them. The germline V gene encodes CDR1 SEHNR and CDR2 FQNEAQ (reference sequence). CDR3 length equals 13 residues.

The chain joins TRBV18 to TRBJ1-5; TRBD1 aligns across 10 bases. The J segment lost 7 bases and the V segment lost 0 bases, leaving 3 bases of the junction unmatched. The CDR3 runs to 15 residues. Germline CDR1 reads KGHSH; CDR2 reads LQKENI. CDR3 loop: CASSPPTGGGQPQHF. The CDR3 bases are TGTGCCAGCTCACCACCGACAGGGGGCGGACAGCCCCAGCATTTT. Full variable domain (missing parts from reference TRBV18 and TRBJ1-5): NAGVMQNPRHLVRRRGQEARLRCSPMKGHSHVYWYRQLPEEGLKFMVYLQKENIIDESGMPKERFSAEFPKEGPSILRIQQVVRGDSAAYFCASSPPTGGGQPQHFGDGTRLSIL.

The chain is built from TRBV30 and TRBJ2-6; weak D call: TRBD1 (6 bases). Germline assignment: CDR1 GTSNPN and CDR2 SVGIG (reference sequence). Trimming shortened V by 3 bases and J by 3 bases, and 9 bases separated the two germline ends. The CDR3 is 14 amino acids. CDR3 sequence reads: CAWSQGFGANVLTF. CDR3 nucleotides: TGTGCCTGGAGCCAGGGGTTTGGGGCCAACGTCCTGACTTTC.

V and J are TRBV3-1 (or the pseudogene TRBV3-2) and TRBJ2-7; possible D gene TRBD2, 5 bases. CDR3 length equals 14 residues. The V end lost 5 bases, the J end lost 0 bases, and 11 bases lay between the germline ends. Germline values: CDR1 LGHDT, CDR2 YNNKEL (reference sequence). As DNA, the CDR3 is TGTGCCAGCAGCGAGGGTTGGAGCTCCTACGAGCAGTACTTC. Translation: CASSEGWSSYEQYF.